A single sample is the source of the 21 T cell receptor beta chains below, sequenced in a study of Graves' ophthalmopathy and Graves' hyperthyroidism. Investigators amplified TCR beta CDR3 regions from RNA transcripts. HTBI primers were employed in first-round RT-PCR, then a second-round multiplex PCR followed. TCRdb reanalysed the multiplex PCR reads using MiXCR and keeps one entry per CDR3 protein. The sample records some 410,000 distinct CDR3 sequences, under 25% being singletons. The source material was peripheral blood. The receptors were gathered from a woman under 30 with stable Graves' hyperthyroidism.

About this clonotype itself: The junction does not match germline at one end; this may be a read error. V is TRBV12-3 or TRBV12-4 and J is TRBJ1-1; D is undetermined. The CDR3 covers 13 residues. CDR3 loop: CASYFRLNTEAFF. The CDR3, as DNA: TGTGCCAGCTACTTTAGGTTGAATACTGAAGCTTTCTTT.

This clonotype was seen at least ten times. The V and J genes are TRBV18 and TRBJ2-5, with D tentatively TRBD1 or TRBD2 (5 bases each). Germline V gene sequence: CDR1 KGHSH, CDR2 LQKENI. The V end lost 2 bases, the J end lost 1 base, and 8 bases lay between the germline ends. The CDR3 extends over 14 amino acids. CDR3 protein: CASSPAGTQETQYF. DNA of the CDR3: TGTGCCAGCTCACCAGCCGGGACCCAAGAGACCCAGTACTTC.

This clonotype was observed at least ten times. V and J are TRBV12-3 or TRBV12-4 and TRBJ1-6, with D unresolved. CDR3 length: 13 residues. Trimming removed 6 bases at V and 3 bases at J, with 6 bases between. The CDR3 loop reads CASSRVYNSPLHF. DNA of the CDR3: TGTGCCAGCAGCAGAGTCTATAATTCACCCCTCCACTTT.

This clonotype was counted ten times or more. The chain combines TRBV6-4 with TRBJ1-5; D remains ambiguous. V lost 4 bases, J lost 3 bases, and 10 bases lay in between. CDR1 and CDR2 (germline): MRHNA, SNTAGT. The CDR3 runs 14 residues. The CDR3 loop reads CASSARFDNQPQHF. The DNA of the CDR3 is TGTGCCAGCAGTGCCAGGTTTGACAATCAGCCCCAGCATTTT.

At least ten counts were recorded for this clonotype. This rearrangement joins TRBV15 to TRBJ2-7; D possibly corresponds to TRBD2 (5 bases). The V and J ends lost 1 base and 5 bases respectively, with 12 bases between them. This CDR3 region has 14 residues. The germline gives CDR1 LNHNV, CDR2 YYDKDF (reference sequence). CDR3 DNA sequence: TGTGCCACCAGCAGAGCCCAGCGGCGGGACGAGCAGTACTTC. It translates to CATSRAQRRDEQYF.

There are many counts of this clonotype. The CDR3 DNA reads as TGTGCCAGCAGCCAGGGTTTTAGAGCGGACGAGTACGAGCAGTACTTC. Translation gives CASSQGFRADEYEQYF. This chain connects TRBV4-2 to TRBJ2-7; a possible D gene is TRBD2 (5 bases). Germline values: CDR1 LGHNA, CDR2 YNFKEQ. This CDR3 comprises 16 residues. V gave up 3 bases and J gave up 4 bases, with 19 bases separating them.

This clonotype was found many times. This chain uses TRBV28 with TRBJ2-5; unclear D gene. The V and J ends lost 3 bases and 4 bases respectively, with 12 bases between them. The CDR3 extends over 14 amino acids. Germline values: CDR1 MDHEN, CDR2 SYDVKM. Here the CDR3 DNA reads TGTGCCAGCAGTTTGGACCGATGGGGAGAGACCCAGTACTTC. It codes for CASSLDRWGETQYF.

This clonotype occurred many times. The chain is built from TRBV2 and TRBJ2-2; D is unresolved. CDR1 is SNHLY and CDR2 is FYNNEI in the germline V gene. V was shortened by 0 bases and J by 5 bases, with 7 bases between the two germline ends. The CDR3 has 14 residues. The CDR3 loop is CASSEASQTGELFF. CDR3 DNA sequence: TGTGCCAGCAGTGAAGCTTCTCAGACCGGGGAGCTGTTTTTT.

This clonotype was picked up a small number of times. The chain links TRBV2 to TRBJ2-2, with D perhaps matching TRBD1 (6 bases). CDR3 length: 15 residues. Looked up from germline, CDR1 is SNHLY and CDR2 is FYNNEI. The ends were cut back, 4 bases at V and 1 base at J, with 10 bases in the middle. The CDR3 nucleotides are TGTGCCAGCAGTGGGATAGGGGGGAACACCGGGGAGCTGTTTTTT. This sequence encodes CASSGIGGNTGELFF. Variable domain in full (rest from reference TRBV2 and TRBJ2-2): EPEVTQTPSHQVTQMGQEVILRCVPISNHLYFYWYRQILGQKVEFLVSFYNNEISEKSEIFDDQFSVERPDGSNFTLKIRSTKLEDSAMYFCASSGIGGNTGELFFGEGSRLTVL.

This clonotype was detected ten times or more. The gene calls are TRBV6-1 and TRBJ1-5; perhaps TRBD1 as D (5 bases). V was trimmed by 2 bases and J by 6 bases, leaving 17 bases between them. This CDR3 contains 16 residues. CDR1 and CDR2 from the germline V gene are MNHNS and SASEGT. CDR3 sequence: CASSETSGGARQPQHF. As DNA, the CDR3 is TGTGCCAGCAGTGAAACATCTGGAGGGGCCCGTCAGCCCCAGCATTTT.

This clonotype occurred many times. The chain couples TRBV11-2 to TRBJ2-3; D could derive from TRBD1 or TRBD2 (5 bases each). The CDR3 sequence is 17 residues long. Germline V lookup: CDR1 SGHAT, CDR2 FQNNGV. V was trimmed by 5 bases and J by 0 bases, leaving 18 bases between them. The CDR3 protein is CASSRPRAGLSTDTQYF. The CDR3 nucleotides are TGTGCCAGCAGCCGTCCCAGGGCGGGCCTTAGCACAGATACGCAGTATTTT.

The chain employs TRBV6-2 or TRBV6-3 and TRBJ1-2; no clear D. Between the trimmed V and J ends, which lost 7 bases and 2 bases, there was a span of 5 bases. The CDR3 totals 11 residues. Germline assignment: CDR1 MNHEY and CDR2 SVGEGT. The CDR3 DNA reads TGTGCCAGCACGCCAAACTATGGCTACACCTTC. Translating it yields CASTPNYGYTF.

At least ten counts were recorded for this clonotype. This sequence joins TRBV20-1 and TRBJ2-6, with a possible D match to TRBD2 (6 bases). The germline V gene has CDR1 DFQATT and CDR2 SNEGSKA (reference sequence). The ends were cut back, 3 bases at V and 0 bases at J, with 12 bases in the middle. This CDR3 region has 16 residues. CDR3 amino acids: CSARVAGISGANVLTF. CDR3 nucleotide sequence: TGCAGTGCTAGGGTGGCGGGGATCTCTGGGGCCAACGTCCTGACTTTC.

This clonotype showed up many times. The rearrangement links TRBV20-1 to TRBJ1-2; D perhaps matches TRBD1 (6 bases). CDR3 length equals 13 residues. Trimming took off 0 bases at V and 6 bases at J, with 11 bases between the two ends. Germline lookup yields CDR1 DFQATT and CDR2 SNEGSKA (reference sequence). CDR3 DNA sequence: TGCAGTGCTAGAGACCAAAGGGGGGATGGCTACACCTTC. Protein product: CSARDQRGDGYTF.

This clonotype was found many times. CDR3 sequence (DNA): TGTGCCAGTAGTATGGCCGGATACTCCTACGAGCAGTACTTC. Protein: CASSMAGYSYEQYF. The chain recombines TRBV19 with TRBJ2-7; no reliable D call. CDR1 is LNHDA, CDR2 SQIVND, per germline (reference sequence). The CDR3 covers 14 residues. Trimming left V 3 bases short and J 0 bases short, with 9 bases between.

This clonotype was seen only a few times. This chain links TRBV24-1 with TRBJ2-2; 7 bases agree with TRBD1. Germline CDR1 reads KGHDR; CDR2 reads SFDVKD. Germline trimming cut 5 bases from V and 5 bases from J; bases unmatched to any gene: 13. This CDR3 contains 17 residues. CDR3 sequence (DNA): TGTGCCACCAGTGCTCCTCGTGACAGGGTCGGGACCGGGGAGCTGTTTTTT. It encodes CATSAPRDRVGTGELFF.

This clonotype came up a few times. V is TRBV5-1 and J is TRBJ2-3; maybe TRBD1 (5 bases). Trimming stripped 3 bases from V and 4 bases from J, with 12 bases between. Germline CDR1 is SGHRS and CDR2 is YFSETQ. This CDR3 has 14 amino acids. The CDR3: CASSSTVGADTQYF. DNA of the CDR3: TGCGCCAGCAGCTCGACAGTTGGGGCAGATACGCAGTATTTT. The full variable domain, its missing parts supplied by reference TRBV5-1 and TRBJ2-3, is KAGVTQTPRYLIKTRGQQVTLSCSPISGHRSVSWYQQTPGQGLQFLFEYFSETQRNKGNFPGRFSGRQFSNSRSEMNVSTLELGDSALYLCASSSTVGADTQYFGPGTRLTVL.

This clonotype was counted at least ten times. The V and J genes are TRBV25-1 and TRBJ2-3; the D is unclear. This CDR3 has 13 residues. The ends were cut back, 7 bases at V and 1 base at J, with 9 bases in the middle. Germline V lookup: CDR1 MGHDK, CDR2 SYGVNS. The CDR3 region has the DNA TGTGCCAGCACTCGAGGCGGCACAGATACGCAGTATTTT. This codes for CASTRGGTDTQYF.

This clonotype was observed at least ten times. The rearrangement joins TRBV12-3 or TRBV12-4 to TRBJ2-4; the D call may be TRBD1 or TRBD2 (5 bases each). This CDR3 is 13 amino acids long. Trimming removed 8 bases from V and 5 bases from J, with 13 bases in between. For the CDR3, the DNA is TGTGCCAGCCGACGGGACCTCCAAAACATTCAGTACTTC. This translates into CASRRDLQNIQYF.

There are many counts of this clonotype. J is TRBJ2-2 and V is TRBV20-1; no firm D call. The CDR3 totals 14 residues. Germline CDR1 and CDR2: DFQATT and SNEGSKA (reference sequence). The V end was cut by 3 bases, the J end by 2 bases, with 10 bases between. CDR3 protein: CSASYGVNTGELFF. Written as DNA, the CDR3 is TGCAGTGCTAGTTACGGAGTAAACACCGGGGAGCTGTTTTTT.

There are many counts of this clonotype. An end of the junction differs from the germline gene, which may be a read error. The chain couples TRBV12-3 or TRBV12-4 to TRBJ2-4; tentatively, D is TRBD2 (5 bases). The CDR3 is 14 residues long. DNA for the CDR3: TGTGCCAGCAGTTTTGGTGGACGGGGAAACATTAAGTACTTC. Its translation: CASSFGGRGNIKYF.